A single sample is the source of the 18 T cell receptor beta chains below, sequenced in a study of post-analysis software for immune sequencing data (dated by TCRdb to 2014 to 2015). Study-level results and caveats: Patients showed significantly higher frequencies than controls for five TRBV segments, among them TRBV5-6, TRBV5-1 and TRBV20-1.

Libraries were built with PCR. TCRdb lists the instrument as Illumina HiSeq 2500. To reduce PCR and sequencing biases, unique molecular identifiers were built into the TCR beta cDNA libraries. TCRdb applied fastp at Q25 and MiXCR to the public reads, then kept only in-frame beta chains. Each entry merges the rows of one CDR3 protein and shows their most common DNA and genes. The sample yields 400,000 to 500,000 distinct CDR3 sequences; about 39% were counted once. About 7.6% of the sample is in the top ten clones. Antigen specificity for these receptors is unknown. Sequenced: blood. These receptors originate from a girl aged 2-9 years with multiple sclerosis.

This clonotype has just a few counts. This sequence joins TRBV4-1 and TRBJ1-5; TRBD1 might be the D (6 bases). This CDR3 has 16 amino acids. Between the trimmed V and J ends, which lost 5 bases and 2 bases, there was a span of 16 bases. Looked up from germline, CDR1 is MGHRA and CDR2 is YSYEKL. The CDR3 sequence is CASSDLQGGGNQPQHF. As DNA, the CDR3 is TGCGCCAGCAGCGACCTACAGGGAGGGGGCAATCAGCCCCAGCATTTT.

Only a few counts were recorded for this clonotype. The rearrangement uses TRBV7-6 and TRBJ2-1; D might be TRBD1 or TRBD2, each matching 5 bases. CDR1 and CDR2 (germline): SGHVS, FNYEAQ. V was shortened by 3 bases and J by 4 bases, with 25 bases between the two germline ends. The CDR3 has 19 residues. DNA of the CDR3: TGTGCCAGCAGCTTCTTAAGCAGGGTCGGGTACGGGGCGTACAATGAGCAGTTCTTC. Protein: CASSFLSRVGYGAYNEQFF.

Comments on this clonotype: Compared with germline, one end of the junction differs, possibly owing to a read error. V usage is TRBV7-2 and J usage is TRBJ2-1; tentatively, D is TRBD2 (5 bases). The CDR3 sequence is 15 residues long. Germline CDR1 and CDR2: SGHTA and FQGNSA. The CDR3 loop reads CASSFNPAVYNGQFF. The CDR3 DNA reads as TGTGCCAGCAGCTTCAATCCAGCGGTGTACAATGGGCAGTTCTTC. Complete variable domain (other parts from reference TRBV7-2 and TRBJ2-1): GAGVSQSPSNKVTEKGKDVELRCDPISGHTALYWYRQSLGQGLEFLIYFQGNSAPDKSGLPSDRFSAERTGGSVSTLTIQRTQQEDSAVYLCASSFNPAVYNGQFFGPGTRLTVL.

The chain employs TRBV3-1 and TRBJ2-7, with D hard to call. Germline V gene data show CDR1 as LGHDT and CDR2 as YNNKEL (reference sequence). This CDR3 spans 16 amino acids. V gave up 4 bases and J gave up 6 bases, with 22 bases separating them. This CDR3 is CASSPPSRVSVGEQYF. CDR3 DNA sequence: TGTGCCAGCAGCCCCCCCTCTCGGGTTTCAGTCGGCGAGCAGTACTTC.

This chain links TRBV29-1 with TRBJ2-7, with 8 bases fitting TRBD1. The CDR3 totals 13 residues. J was trimmed by 5 bases and V by 6 bases; bases with no gene match: 9. The germline V gene encodes CDR1 SQVTM and CDR2 ANQGSEA. CDR3 sequence reads: CSVDGQGLDEQYF. The CDR3 DNA is TGCAGCGTAGACGGACAGGGATTGGACGAGCAGTACTTC.

The sample holds a few counts of this clonotype. The chain recombines TRBV29-1 with TRBJ2-7; 9 positions agree with TRBD1. CDR3 length: 13 residues. With V trimmed by 7 bases and J by 4 bases, 8 bases remained unmatched. CDR1 is SQVTM, CDR2 ANQGSEA, per germline. CDR3 nucleotide sequence: TGCAGCGCCACCGGGACAGGGAGTTACGAGCAGTACTTC. Translated, it gives CSATGTGSYEQYF.

The chain couples TRBV7-8 to TRBJ1-2; D gene ambiguous. CDR1 and CDR2 (germline): SGHVS, FQNEAQ. The CDR3 has 15 amino acids. V lost 1 base and J lost 0, with 9 bases in between. CDR3 DNA: TGTGCCAGCAGCTTAGGCGGAGCGGCTAACTATGGCTACACCTTC. The encoded protein is CASSLGGAANYGYTF.

The V and J genes are TRBV20-1 and TRBJ2-3; possibly TRBD1 or TRBD2 for D (5 bases each). CDR1 and CDR2 (germline): DFQATT, SNEGSKA (reference sequence). The CDR3 is 16 residues long. V was cut by 6 bases and J by 2 bases, with 21 bases left in between. The CDR3 nucleotides are TGCAGTGCCCCGAGGGGCAGTGGGGCAGCCACAGATACGCAGTATTTT. This sequence encodes CSAPRGSGAATDTQYF.

In this sample, this clonotype turned up a few times. This chain joins TRBV5-1 and TRBJ2-7; 9 bases fit TRBD1. The length of the CDR3 is 15 residues. Germline CDR1 reads SGHRS; CDR2 reads YFSETQ. The V gene end was trimmed by 4 bases and the J gene end by 4 bases; junction bases not matched to a gene: 9. The CDR3 DNA reads TGCGCCAGCAGCAGAACCCCGGGACAGGGTTACGAGCAGTACTTC. Residues: CASSRTPGQGYEQYF.

This clonotype has a handful of counts. The chain has TRBV20-1 and TRBJ2-1; 13 bases are a match to TRBD2. The junction had 7 bases not matched to a gene; V was cut back by 1 base and J by 4 bases. CDR3 length equals 17 residues. Germline assignment: CDR1 DFQATT and CDR2 SNEGSKA (reference sequence). CDR3 DNA: TGCAGTGCTAGAGCCTTAATGACTAGCGGGGGGTACAATGAGCAGTTCTTC. Encoded protein: CSARALMTSGGYNEQFF.

This chain joins TRBV10-3 and TRBJ2-6, with a tentative D call TRBD2 (6 bases). Trimming cost V 0 bases and J 2 bases, with 8 bases left between them. Per the germline V gene, CDR1 is ENHRY and CDR2 is SYGVKD. The CDR3 is made up of 16 amino acids. The CDR3, as DNA: TGTGCCATCAGTGAGTCGACGGGGGCTGGGGCCAACGTCCTGACTTTC. As protein: CAISESTGAGANVLTF.

The J gene is TRBJ2-3, the V gene TRBV20-1, with D possibly matching TRBD2 (5 bases). From germline, CDR1 is DFQATT and CDR2 SNEGSKA (reference sequence). Trimming pared 6 bases from V and 0 bases from J, leaving 10 bases between. The CDR3 has 13 residues. The CDR3 region has the DNA TGCAGTGCACCGAGGGATAGCACAGATACGCAGTATTTT. It encodes CSAPRDSTDTQYF.

This clonotype was seen many times. The genes are TRBV27 and TRBJ2-1; 9 bases match TRBD2. The CDR3 has 18 residues. V lost 3 bases, J lost 8 bases, and 17 bases stayed unmatched. The germline V gene has CDR1 MNHEY and CDR2 SMNVEV (reference sequence). CDR3 sequence: CASSLGPTSGGFGYEQFF. CDR3 bases: TGTGCCAGCAGTTTGGGACCGACTAGCGGAGGTTTTGGATATGAGCAGTTCTTC.

The sample holds a few counts of this clonotype. The rearrangement uses TRBV7-8 and TRBJ2-1; D not certain. The germline CDR1 and CDR2 sequences are SGHVS and FQNEAQ. The CDR3 has 15 residues. V lost 5 bases and J 4 bases, leaving 15 bases between the germline ends. The CDR3 coding sequence is TGTGCCAGCAGCCCAACGCCCTCAGGATACAATGAGCAGTTCTTC. This encodes CASSPTPSGYNEQFF.

This clonotype was recorded many times. V is TRBV29-1 and J is TRBJ2-1, with D possibly matching TRBD2 (5 bases). The V gene lost 0 bases and the J gene lost 9 bases, with 12 bases spanning the gap. Germline V gene lookup returns CDR1 SQVTM and CDR2 ANQGSEA. The CDR3 contains 13 residues. In DNA form, the CDR3 reads TGCAGCGTTGAAGATCACGGCCGGGGTGAGCAGTTCTTC. It translates to CSVEDHGRGEQFF.

This clonotype showed up just a few times. CDR3 bases: TGCAGCGTTTTGACAGGGGTGGAGCAGTACTTC. Translation: CSVLTGVEQYF. The chain is built from TRBV29-1 and TRBJ2-5, with 8 bases aligning to TRBD1. Germline lookup yields CDR1 SQVTM and CDR2 ANQGSEA. There are 11 residues in the CDR3. Losses at the gene ends were 5 bases for V and 11 bases for J; bases not matched to a gene: 7.

The rearrangement links TRBV5-6 to TRBJ2-5; D may be TRBD1 (5 bases). The J call may be incorrect, as the DNA end agrees better with TRBJ2-7. Germline lookup yields CDR1 SGHDT and CDR2 YYEEEE. The CDR3 has 14 residues. CDR3 DNA sequence: TGTGCCAGCAGCTGGTATGGGGCCCTGGACGAGCAGTACTTC. Protein product: CASSWYGALDEQYF.

The chain couples TRBV27 to TRBJ2-1; D is possibly TRBD1 or TRBD2 (5 bases each). Per the germline V gene, CDR1 is MNHEY and CDR2 is SMNVEV (reference sequence). The CDR3 runs 15 residues. The V and J ends lost 4 bases and 5 bases respectively, with 15 bases between them. The CDR3 region is CASSSPIRGDNEQFF. The CDR3 coding sequence is TGTGCCAGCAGTTCCCCCATAAGGGGAGACAATGAGCAGTTCTTC.